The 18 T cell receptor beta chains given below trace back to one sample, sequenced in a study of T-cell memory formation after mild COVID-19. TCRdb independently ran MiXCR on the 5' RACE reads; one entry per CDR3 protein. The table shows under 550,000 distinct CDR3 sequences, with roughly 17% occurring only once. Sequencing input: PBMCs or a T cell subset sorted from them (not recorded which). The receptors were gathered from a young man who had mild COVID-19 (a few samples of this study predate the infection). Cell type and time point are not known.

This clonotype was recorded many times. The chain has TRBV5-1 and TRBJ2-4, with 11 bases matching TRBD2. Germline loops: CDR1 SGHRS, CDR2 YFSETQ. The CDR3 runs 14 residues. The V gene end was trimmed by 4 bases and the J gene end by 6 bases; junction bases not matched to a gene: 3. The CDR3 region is CASSATSGGNIQYF. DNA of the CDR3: TGCGCCAGCAGCGCTACTAGCGGGGGAAACATTCAGTACTTC.

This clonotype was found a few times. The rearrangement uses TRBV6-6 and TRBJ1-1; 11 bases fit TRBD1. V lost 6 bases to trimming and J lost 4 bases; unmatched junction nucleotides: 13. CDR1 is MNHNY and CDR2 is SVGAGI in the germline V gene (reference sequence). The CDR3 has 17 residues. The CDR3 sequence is CASSSLDRGPSGTEAFF. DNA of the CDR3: TGTGCCAGCAGCTCCCTGGACAGGGGGCCGTCGGGCACTGAAGCTTTCTTT.

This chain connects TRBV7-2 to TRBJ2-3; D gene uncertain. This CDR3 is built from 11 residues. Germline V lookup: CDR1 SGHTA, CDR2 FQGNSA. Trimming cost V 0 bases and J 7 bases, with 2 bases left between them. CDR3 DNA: TGTGCCAGCAGCTTAGCGTATACGCAGTATTTT. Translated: CASSLAYTQYF.

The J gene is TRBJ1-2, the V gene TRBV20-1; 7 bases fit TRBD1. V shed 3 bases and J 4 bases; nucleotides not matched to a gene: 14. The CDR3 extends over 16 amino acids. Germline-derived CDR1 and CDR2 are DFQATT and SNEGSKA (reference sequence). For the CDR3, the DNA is TGCAGTGCTAGGTCGACAGGGACGGGGGGTTCCTATGGCTACACCTTC. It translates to CSARSTGTGGSYGYTF.

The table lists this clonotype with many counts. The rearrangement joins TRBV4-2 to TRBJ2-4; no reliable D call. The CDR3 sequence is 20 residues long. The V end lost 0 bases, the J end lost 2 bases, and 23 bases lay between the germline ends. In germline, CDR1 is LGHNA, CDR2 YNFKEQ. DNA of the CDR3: TGTGCCAGCAGCCAAGATGGGCGGACGCATGCCTCACCTTCCAAAAACATTCAGTACTTC. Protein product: CASSQDGRTHASPSKNIQYF.

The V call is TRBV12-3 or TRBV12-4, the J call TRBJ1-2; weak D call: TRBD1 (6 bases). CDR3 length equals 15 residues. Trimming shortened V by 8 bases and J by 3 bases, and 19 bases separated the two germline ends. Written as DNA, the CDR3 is TGTGCCAGCTCTTTGCCGCCCAGGGGCCACTATGGCTACACCTTC. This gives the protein CASSLPPRGHYGYTF.

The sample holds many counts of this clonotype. The CDR3 sequence: CASSLFGQENTEAFF. CDR3 nucleotide sequence: TGCGCCAGCAGCTTGTTTGGACAGGAGAACACTGAAGCTTTCTTT. The chain couples TRBV5-1 to TRBJ1-1, with TRBD1 matching 7 bases. Looked up from germline, CDR1 is SGHRS and CDR2 is YFSETQ. Trimming took 1 base from V and 1 from J; bases not matched to a gene: 4. This CDR3 is 15 amino acids long.

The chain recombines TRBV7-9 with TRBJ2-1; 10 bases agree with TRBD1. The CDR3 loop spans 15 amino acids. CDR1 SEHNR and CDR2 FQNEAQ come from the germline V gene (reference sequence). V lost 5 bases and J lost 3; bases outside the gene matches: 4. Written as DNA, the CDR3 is TGTGCCAGCAGCCGCGGACAGGGGGACTACAATGAGCAGTTCTTC. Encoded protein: CASSRGQGDYNEQFF.

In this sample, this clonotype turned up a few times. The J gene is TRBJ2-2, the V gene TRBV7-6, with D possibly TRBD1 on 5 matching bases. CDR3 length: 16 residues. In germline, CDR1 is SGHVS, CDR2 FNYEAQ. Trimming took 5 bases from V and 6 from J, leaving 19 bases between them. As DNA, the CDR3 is TGTGCCAGCAGCCCCACTGGGGCAGGTTTGGCCGGGGAGCTGTTTTTT. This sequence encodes CASSPTGAGLAGELFF.

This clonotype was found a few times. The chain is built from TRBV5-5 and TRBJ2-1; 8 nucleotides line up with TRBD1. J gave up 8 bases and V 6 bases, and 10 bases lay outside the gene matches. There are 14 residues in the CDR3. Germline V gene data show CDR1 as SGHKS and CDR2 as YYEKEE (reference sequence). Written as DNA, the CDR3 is TGTGCCAGCAACACTCAGGGGGCGCGGGATGAGCAGTTCTTC. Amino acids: CASNTQGARDEQFF.

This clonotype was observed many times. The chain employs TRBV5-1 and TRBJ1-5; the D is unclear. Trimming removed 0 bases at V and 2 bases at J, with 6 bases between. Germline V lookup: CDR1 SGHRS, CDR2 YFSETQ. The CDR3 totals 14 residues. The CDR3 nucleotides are TGCGCCAGCAGCTTGGACCTTGGCAATCAGCCCCAGCATTTT. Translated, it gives CASSLDLGNQPQHF. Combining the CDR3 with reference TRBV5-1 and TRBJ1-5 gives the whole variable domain KAGVTQTPRYLIKTRGQQVTLSCSPISGHRSVSWYQQTPGQGLQFLFEYFSETQRNKGNFPGRFSGRQFSNSRSEMNVSTLELGDSALYLCASSLDLGNQPQHFGDGTRLSIL.

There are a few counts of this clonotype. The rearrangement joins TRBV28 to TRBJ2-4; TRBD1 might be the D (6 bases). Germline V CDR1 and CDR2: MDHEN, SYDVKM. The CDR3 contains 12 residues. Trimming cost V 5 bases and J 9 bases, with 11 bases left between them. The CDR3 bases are TGTGCCAGCAGTACACAGGGTTTCATTCAGTACTTC. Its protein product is CASSTQGFIQYF.

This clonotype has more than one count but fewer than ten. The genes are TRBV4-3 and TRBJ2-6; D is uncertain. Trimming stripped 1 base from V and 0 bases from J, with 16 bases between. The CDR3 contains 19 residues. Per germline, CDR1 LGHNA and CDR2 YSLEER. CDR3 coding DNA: TGCGCCAGCAGCCAAGCGGTCACACAGCTCCGCTCTGGGGCCAACGTCCTGACTTTC. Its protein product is CASSQAVTQLRSGANVLTF.

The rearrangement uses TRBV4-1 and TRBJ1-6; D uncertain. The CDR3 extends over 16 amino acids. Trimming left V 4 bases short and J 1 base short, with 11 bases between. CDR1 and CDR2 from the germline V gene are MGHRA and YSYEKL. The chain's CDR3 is CASSPQPGSYNSPLHF. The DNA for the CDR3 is TGCGCCAGCAGCCCCCAGCCGGGGTCCTATAATTCACCCCTCCACTTT.

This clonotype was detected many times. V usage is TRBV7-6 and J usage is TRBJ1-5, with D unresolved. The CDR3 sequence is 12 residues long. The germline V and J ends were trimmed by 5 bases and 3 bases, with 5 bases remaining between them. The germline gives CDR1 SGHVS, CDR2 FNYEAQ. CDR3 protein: CASSPPNQPQHF. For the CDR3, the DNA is TGTGCCAGCAGCCCCCCCAATCAGCCCCAGCATTTT.

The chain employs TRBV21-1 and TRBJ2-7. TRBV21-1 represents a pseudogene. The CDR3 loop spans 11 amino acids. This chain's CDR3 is CASSSHHEQYF. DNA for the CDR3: TGTGCCAGCAGCAGCCACCACGAGCAGTACTTC.

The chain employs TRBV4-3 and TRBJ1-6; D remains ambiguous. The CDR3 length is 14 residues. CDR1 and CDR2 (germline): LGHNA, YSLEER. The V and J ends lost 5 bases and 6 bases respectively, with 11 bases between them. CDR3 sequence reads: CASSGRSGNSPLHF. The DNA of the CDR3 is TGCGCCAGCAGCGGACGCTCGGGTAATTCACCCCTCCACTTT.

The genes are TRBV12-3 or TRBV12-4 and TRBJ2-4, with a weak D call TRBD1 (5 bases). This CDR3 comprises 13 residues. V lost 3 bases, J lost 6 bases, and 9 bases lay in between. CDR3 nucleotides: TGTGCCAGCAGTTTCGAAGGGGTAAACATTCAGTACTTC. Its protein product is CASSFEGVNIQYF.